These 17 T cell receptor beta chains originate from one sample sequenced in a study of blood T cell repertoires in COVID-19. The assay was immunoSEQ multiplex PCR, and TCRdb's table has in-frame clones only and misses some. Among 250,000 to 300,000 clones listed, over 75% were seen once. The sequencing sample was made of peripheral blood. Receptor source: a woman aged 70-85 years with COVID-19, enrolled during active disease.

The CDR3 DNA reads as TGCGCCAGCAGCCAAGATGAGCGTGCACTGGGTGGAAACACCATATATTTT. It is translated as CASSQDERALGGNTIYF. The V call is TRBV4-3, the J call TRBJ1-3, with D unclear. Germline-derived CDR1 and CDR2 are LGHNA and YSLEER. Trimming removed 0 bases from V and 3 bases from J, with 15 bases in between. The CDR3 loop spans 17 amino acids.

The rearrangement uses TRBV9 and TRBJ2-7; a possible D gene is TRBD2 (6 bases). With 0 bases removed from V and 4 bases from J, the gap between germline ends came to 14 bases. The germline V gene encodes CDR1 SGDLS and CDR2 YYNGEE. The CDR3 covers 15 residues. In DNA form, the CDR3 reads TGTGCCAGCAGCGTAGGGTTTGGGGCGGGGTACGAGCAGTACTTC. Translation: CASSVGFGAGYEQYF.

The chain employs TRBV10-3 and TRBJ2-1; 8 nucleotides agree with TRBD2. Germline loops: CDR1 ENHRY, CDR2 SYGVKD. This CDR3 has 14 residues. V gave up 9 bases and J gave up 7 bases; unmatched junction bases: 11. CDR3 nucleotide sequence: TGTGCCATAAATAGGGGACTAGGCCTTAATGAGCAGTTCTTC. Translating gives CAINRGLGLNEQFF.

This clone showed up just once. V and J are TRBV19 and TRBJ1-5, with TRBD1 as a possible D gene (5 bases). Germline lookup yields CDR1 LNHDA and CDR2 SQIVND (reference sequence). The CDR3 length is 13 residues. The germline V and J ends were trimmed by 5 bases and 7 bases, with 12 bases remaining between them. In nucleotides, the CDR3 is TGTGCCAGTAGTGTCCAGGGTTTCCAGCCCCAGCATTTT. It specifies CASSVQGFQPQHF.

J is TRBJ1-4 and V is TRBV4-1; possible D gene TRBD1, 6 bases. The CDR3 has 16 amino acids. V was trimmed by 4 bases and J by 8 bases, leaving 20 bases between them. Germline CDR1 is MGHRA and CDR2 is YSYEKL. The CDR3 nucleotides read TGCGCCAGCAGCCCGGGGCAGGGGTATAGAGACGAAAAACTGTTTTTT. Its protein is CASSPGQGYRDEKLFF.

This clone occurred a few times. The CDR3 here is CASSLLGSANTGELFF. The CDR3 DNA sequence: TGTGCCAGCAGTTTATTAGGTAGCGCGAACACCGGGGAGCTGTTTTTT. This chain joins TRBV28 and TRBJ2-2; D is perhaps TRBD2 (5 bases). This CDR3 is 16 amino acids long. Trimming took 1 base from V and 0 from J, leaving 9 bases between them. Looked up from germline, CDR1 is MDHEN and CDR2 is SYDVKM.

This sequence joins TRBV2 and TRBJ1-1; D remains unclear. Per the germline V gene, CDR1 is SNHLY and CDR2 is FYNNEI. V was trimmed by 4 bases and J by 1 base, leaving 7 bases between them. The CDR3 is made up of 13 amino acids. CDR3 DNA: TGTGCCAGCAGTGGGAACAGGAACACTGAAGCTTTCTTT. This sequence encodes CASSGNRNTEAFF.

This clone has a handful of counts. The genes are TRBV6-5 and TRBJ2-7; 11 bases are shared with TRBD1. Germline V gene lookup returns CDR1 MNHEY and CDR2 SVGAGI. Trimming removed 10 bases from V and 6 bases from J; junction bases left unmatched: 8. The CDR3 is 13 residues long. The CDR3 loop is CATKPGQGVEQYF. The CDR3 bases are TGTGCCACCAAGCCGGGACAGGGGGTCGAGCAGTACTTC.

The V call is TRBV3-1 (or the pseudogene TRBV3-2), the J call TRBJ2-3, with TRBD2 matching over 9 bases. Germline CDR1 is LGHDT and CDR2 is YNNKEL (reference sequence). V was clipped by 5 bases and J by 0 bases; unmatched bases: 9. There are 17 residues in the CDR3. The CDR3 nucleotides read TGTGCCAGCAGCTCCACCGGGACTAGCAGAAGCACAGATACGCAGTATTTT. It is translated as CASSSTGTSRSTDTQYF.

The V call is TRBV28, the J call TRBJ2-2, with D hard to call. Germline lookup yields CDR1 MDHEN and CDR2 SYDVKM. V lost 6 bases to trimming and J lost 5 bases, with 4 bases between them. This CDR3 comprises 11 residues. The CDR3 spells CASSETGELFF. As DNA, the CDR3 is TGTGCCAGCAGCGAGACCGGGGAGCTGTTTTTT.

This clone was observed a few times. V usage is TRBV6-1 and J usage is TRBJ2-6; TRBD1 might be the D (6 bases). From germline, CDR1 is MNHNS and CDR2 SASEGT. The CDR3 is 15 amino acids. The V and J ends lost 3 bases and 4 bases respectively, with 10 bases between them. The CDR3 region has the DNA TGTGCCAGCAGTGAGCCAGGGGACGGGGCCAACGTCCTGACTTTC. Amino acids: CASSEPGDGANVLTF.

This CDR3 is CASSPPGGATEAFF. For the CDR3, the DNA is TGTGCCAGTAGTCCGCCTGGGGGGGCCACTGAAGCTTTCTTT. This chain connects TRBV19 to TRBJ1-1, with a tentative D call TRBD1 (6 bases). This CDR3 has 14 residues. V was clipped by 5 bases and J by 4 bases, with 14 bases between them. Germline V gives CDR1 LNHDA, CDR2 SQIVND (reference sequence).

This chain uses TRBV6-5 with TRBJ1-5; the D gene is possibly TRBD1 (6 bases). Deletions cut 7 bases from V and 0 bases from J, with 13 bases between. CDR1 and CDR2 from the germline V gene are MNHEY and SVGAGI. The CDR3 extends over 15 amino acids. The CDR3 protein is CASIRTDFSNQPQHF. As DNA, the CDR3 is TGTGCCAGCATCCGGACAGACTTTAGCAATCAGCCCCAGCATTTT.

This clone has a handful of counts. The CDR3 region has the DNA TGTGCCAGCAGTTTGCAGGGGGTCACTGAAGCTTTCTTT. The encoded protein is CASSLQGVTEAFF. The chain carries TRBV12-3 or TRBV12-4 and TRBJ1-1, with 7 bases fitting TRBD1. This CDR3 is 13 amino acids long. The junction had 2 bases not matched to a gene; V was cut back by 3 bases and J by 4 bases.

The J gene is TRBJ1-5, the V gene TRBV6-5; 11 nucleotides match TRBD1. Germline values: CDR1 MNHEY, CDR2 SVGAGI. Losses at the gene ends were 6 bases for V and 6 bases for J; bases not matched to a gene: 7. The CDR3 consists of 15 residues. Written as DNA, the CDR3 is TGTGCCAGCAGCCCCGGACAGGGGGCTATTCAGCCCCAGCATTTT. Translated: CASSPGQGAIQPQHF.

This chain links TRBV7-2 with TRBJ2-5; 7 bases align to TRBD1. Germline V gene data show CDR1 as SGHTA and CDR2 as FQGNSA. CDR3 length: 14 residues. With 8 bases clipped from V and 4 bases from J, the junction kept 10 bases outside the gene matches. The CDR3 protein is CASRQTGSRETQYF. CDR3 sequence (DNA): TGTGCCAGCCGCCAGACAGGGAGCAGAGAGACCCAGTACTTC.

This clone was observed a few times. CDR3 loop: CSASSNTGELFF. CDR3 DNA: TGCAGTGCTAGTTCTAACACCGGGGAGCTGTTTTTT. The chain carries TRBV20-1 and TRBJ2-2; D is unresolved. The V gene lost 3 bases and the J gene lost 2 bases, with 4 bases spanning the gap. The germline V gene has CDR1 DFQATT and CDR2 SNEGSKA (reference sequence). CDR3 size: 12 residues.